This section outlines one T cell receptor (beta chain) sequence together with its context. Per the germline V gene, CDR1 is GTSNPN and CDR2 is SVGIG (reference sequence). J was trimmed by 4 bases and V by 0 bases; bases with no gene match: 3. CDR3 length: 15 residues. These data are taken from a study of blood T cell repertoires in COVID-19. Across the study: In each case, the material was cDNA or gDNA derived from T cells, B-cell-depleted T cells, or PBMCs.

Exposed volunteers were people who met a COVID-19 case within 2 weeks before study entry. Assay used: immunoSEQ multiplex PCR; TCRdb lists only in-frame clones, some missing. In the table there are around 200,000 clones, 75% to 90% of which are singletons. This chain links TRBV30 with TRBJ2-1, with TRBD2 identical over 10 bases. This receptor was taken from a woman in her twenties or thirties who had been exposed to COVID-19. Sequencing input: PBMCs or T cells enriched from blood (not recorded which). The chain's CDR3 is CAWSVDSGGYNEQFF. The CDR3 DNA follows: TGTGCCTGGAGTGTTGATAGCGGGGGGTACAATGAGCAGTTCTTC.